This entry features one T cell receptor (beta chain) sequence. The V and J ends lost 1 base and 6 bases respectively, with 9 bases between them. Germline V gene sequence: CDR1 LGHNT, CDR2 FRNRAP. This CDR3 region has 13 residues. For the second PCR, which ran for 7 to 11 cycles, a sample-barcoded 5' primer and a J-beta primer mix were used. Through a template-switch adaptor with 12 random nucleotides, each cDNA molecule received a tag. Paired-end reads containing CDR3 totaled no fewer than 2.5 million for each sample. TCRdb re-derived calls from the 5' RACE reads in MiXCR, one entry per CDR3 protein. The table has about 630,000 distinct CDR3 sequences, under 25% seen once. The sample belongs to a study of blood T cells in healthy people across ages.

V and J are TRBV12-5 and TRBJ2-5; no definite D call. Sample: blood. This receptor was identified in a man between 65 and 85 years old in good health. The CDR3 loop reads CASGLGTWKTQYF. The CDR3, as DNA: TGTGCTAGTGGTTTGGGGACCTGGAAGACCCAGTACTTC.